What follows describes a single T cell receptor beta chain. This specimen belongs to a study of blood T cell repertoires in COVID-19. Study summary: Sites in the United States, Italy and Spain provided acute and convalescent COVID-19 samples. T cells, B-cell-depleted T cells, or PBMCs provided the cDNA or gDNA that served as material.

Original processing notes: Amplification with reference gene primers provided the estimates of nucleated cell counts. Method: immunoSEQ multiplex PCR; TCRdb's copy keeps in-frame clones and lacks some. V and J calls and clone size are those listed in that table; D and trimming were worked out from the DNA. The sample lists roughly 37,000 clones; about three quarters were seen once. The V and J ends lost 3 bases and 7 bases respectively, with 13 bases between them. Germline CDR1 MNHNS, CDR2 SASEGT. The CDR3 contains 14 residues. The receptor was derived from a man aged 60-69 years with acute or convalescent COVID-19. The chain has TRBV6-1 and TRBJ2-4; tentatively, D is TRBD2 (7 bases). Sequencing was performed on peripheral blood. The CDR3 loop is CASSEGGALNIQYF. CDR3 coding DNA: TGTGCCAGCAGTGAGGGGGGGGCGCTTAACATTCAGTACTTC.